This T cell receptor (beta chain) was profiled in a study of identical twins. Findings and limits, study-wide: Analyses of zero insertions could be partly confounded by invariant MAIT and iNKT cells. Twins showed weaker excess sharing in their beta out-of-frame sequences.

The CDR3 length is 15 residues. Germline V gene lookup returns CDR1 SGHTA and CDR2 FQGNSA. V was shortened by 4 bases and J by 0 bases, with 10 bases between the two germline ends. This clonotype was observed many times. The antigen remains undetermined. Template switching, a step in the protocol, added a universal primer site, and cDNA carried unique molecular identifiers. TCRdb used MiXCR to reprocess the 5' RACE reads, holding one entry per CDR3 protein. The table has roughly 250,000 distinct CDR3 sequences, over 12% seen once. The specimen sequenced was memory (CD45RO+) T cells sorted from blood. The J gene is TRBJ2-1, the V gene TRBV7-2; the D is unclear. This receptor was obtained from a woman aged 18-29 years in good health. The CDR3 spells CASSSESTSYNEQFF. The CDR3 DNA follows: TGTGCCAGCAGCTCCGAGAGCACCTCCTACAATGAGCAGTTCTTC.